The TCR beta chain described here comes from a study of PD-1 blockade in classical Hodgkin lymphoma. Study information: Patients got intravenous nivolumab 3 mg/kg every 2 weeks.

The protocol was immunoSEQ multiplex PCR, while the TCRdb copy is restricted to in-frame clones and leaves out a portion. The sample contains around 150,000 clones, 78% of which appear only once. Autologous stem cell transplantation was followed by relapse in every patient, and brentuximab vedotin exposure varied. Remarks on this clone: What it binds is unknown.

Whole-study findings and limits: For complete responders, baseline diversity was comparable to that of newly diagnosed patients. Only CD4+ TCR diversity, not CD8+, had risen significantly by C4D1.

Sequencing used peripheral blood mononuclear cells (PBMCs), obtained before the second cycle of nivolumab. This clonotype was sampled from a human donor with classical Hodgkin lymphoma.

The CDR3 DNA is TGTGCCAGCAGCTTCCGAAGGTTCGGGACAGATACGCAGTATTTT. It specifies CASSFRRFGTDTQYF. This chain uses TRBV5-5 with TRBJ2-3; D is unresolved. CDR3 length equals 15 residues. Trimming pared 2 bases from V and 3 bases from J, leaving 13 bases between. Germline V gene lookup returns CDR1 SGHKS and CDR2 YYEKEE (reference sequence).